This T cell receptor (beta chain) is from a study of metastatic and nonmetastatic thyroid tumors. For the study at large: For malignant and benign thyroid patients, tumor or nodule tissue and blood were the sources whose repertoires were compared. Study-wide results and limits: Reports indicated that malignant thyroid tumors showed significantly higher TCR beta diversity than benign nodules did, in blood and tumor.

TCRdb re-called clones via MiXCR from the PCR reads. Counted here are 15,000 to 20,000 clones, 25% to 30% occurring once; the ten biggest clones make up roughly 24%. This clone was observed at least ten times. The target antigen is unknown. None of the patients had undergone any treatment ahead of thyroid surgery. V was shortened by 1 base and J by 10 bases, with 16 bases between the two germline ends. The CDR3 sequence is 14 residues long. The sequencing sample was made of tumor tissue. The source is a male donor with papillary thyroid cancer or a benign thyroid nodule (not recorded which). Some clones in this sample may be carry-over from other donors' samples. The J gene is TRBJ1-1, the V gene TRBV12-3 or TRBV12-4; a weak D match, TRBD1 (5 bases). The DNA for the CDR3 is TGTGCCAGCAGTTTAGAACTCCGAGGACAAGGAGCTTTCTTT. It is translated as CASSLELRGQGAFF.